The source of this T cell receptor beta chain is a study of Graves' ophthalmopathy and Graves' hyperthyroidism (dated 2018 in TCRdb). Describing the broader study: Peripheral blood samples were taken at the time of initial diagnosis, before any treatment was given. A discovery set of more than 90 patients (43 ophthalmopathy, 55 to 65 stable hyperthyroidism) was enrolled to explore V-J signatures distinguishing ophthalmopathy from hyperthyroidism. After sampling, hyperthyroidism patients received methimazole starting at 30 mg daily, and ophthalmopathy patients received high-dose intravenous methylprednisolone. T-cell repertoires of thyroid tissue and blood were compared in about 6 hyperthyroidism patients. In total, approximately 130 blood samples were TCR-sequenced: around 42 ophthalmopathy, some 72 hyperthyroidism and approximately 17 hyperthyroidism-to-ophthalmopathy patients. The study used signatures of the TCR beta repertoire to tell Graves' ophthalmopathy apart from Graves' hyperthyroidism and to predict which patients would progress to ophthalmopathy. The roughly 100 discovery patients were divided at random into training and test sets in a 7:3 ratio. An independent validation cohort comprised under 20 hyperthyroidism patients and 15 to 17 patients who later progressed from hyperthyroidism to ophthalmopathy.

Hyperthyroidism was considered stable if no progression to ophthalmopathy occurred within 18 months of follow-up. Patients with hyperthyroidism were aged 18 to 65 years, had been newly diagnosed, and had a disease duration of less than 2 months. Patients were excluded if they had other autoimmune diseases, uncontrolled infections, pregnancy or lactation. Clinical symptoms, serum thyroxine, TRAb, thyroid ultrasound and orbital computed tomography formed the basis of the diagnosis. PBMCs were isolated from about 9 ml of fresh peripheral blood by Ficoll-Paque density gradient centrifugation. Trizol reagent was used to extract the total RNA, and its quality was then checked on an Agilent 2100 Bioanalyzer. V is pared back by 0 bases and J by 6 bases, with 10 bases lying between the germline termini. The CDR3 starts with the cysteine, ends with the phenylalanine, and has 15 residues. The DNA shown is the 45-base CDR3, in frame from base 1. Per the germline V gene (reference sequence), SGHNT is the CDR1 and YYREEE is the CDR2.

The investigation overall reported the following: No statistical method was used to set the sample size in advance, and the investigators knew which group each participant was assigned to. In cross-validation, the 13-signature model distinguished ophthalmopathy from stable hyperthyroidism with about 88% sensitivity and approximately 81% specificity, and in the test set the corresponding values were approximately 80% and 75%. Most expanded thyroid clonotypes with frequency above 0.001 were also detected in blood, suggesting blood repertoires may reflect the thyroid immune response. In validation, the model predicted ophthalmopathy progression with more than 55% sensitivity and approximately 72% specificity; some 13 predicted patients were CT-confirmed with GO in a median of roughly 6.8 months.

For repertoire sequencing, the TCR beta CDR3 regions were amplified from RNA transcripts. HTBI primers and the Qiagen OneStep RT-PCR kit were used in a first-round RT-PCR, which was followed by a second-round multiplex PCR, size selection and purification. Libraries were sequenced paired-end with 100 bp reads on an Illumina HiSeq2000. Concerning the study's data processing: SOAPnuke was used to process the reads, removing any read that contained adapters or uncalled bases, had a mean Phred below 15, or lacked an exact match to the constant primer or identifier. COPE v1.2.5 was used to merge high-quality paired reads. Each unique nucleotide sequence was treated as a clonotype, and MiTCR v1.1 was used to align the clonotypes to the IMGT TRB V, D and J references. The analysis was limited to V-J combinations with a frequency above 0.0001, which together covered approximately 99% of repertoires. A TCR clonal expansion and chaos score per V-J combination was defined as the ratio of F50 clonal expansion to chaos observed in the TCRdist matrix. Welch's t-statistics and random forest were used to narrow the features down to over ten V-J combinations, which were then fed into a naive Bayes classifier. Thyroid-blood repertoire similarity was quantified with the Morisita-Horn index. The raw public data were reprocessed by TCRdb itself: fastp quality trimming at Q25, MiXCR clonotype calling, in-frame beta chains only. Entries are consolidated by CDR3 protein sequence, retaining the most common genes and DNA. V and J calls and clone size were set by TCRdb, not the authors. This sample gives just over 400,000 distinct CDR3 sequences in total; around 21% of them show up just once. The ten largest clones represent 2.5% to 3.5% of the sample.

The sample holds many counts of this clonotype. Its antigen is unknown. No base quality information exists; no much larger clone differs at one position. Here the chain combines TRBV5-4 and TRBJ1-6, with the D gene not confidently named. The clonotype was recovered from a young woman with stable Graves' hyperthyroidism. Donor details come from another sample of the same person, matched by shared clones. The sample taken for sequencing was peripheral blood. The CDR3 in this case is CASSLDGLGNSPLHF. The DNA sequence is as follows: TGTGCCAGCAGCTTGGACGGACTGGGTAATTCACCCCTCCACTTT.